This TCR beta chain was sequenced in a study of T cell changes during pregnancy in multiple sclerosis. V dropped 0 bases and J dropped 8; count of bases not matched to a gene: 16. Germline CDR1 reads MNHEY; CDR2 reads SMNVEV (reference sequence). The CDR3 sequence is 20 residues long. This table comes from immunoSEQ multiplex PCR, and its TCRdb copy is limited to in-frame clones, with some not included. The table has 40,000 or so clones, 90% to 95% seen once. The source is a female donor with multiple sclerosis, enrolled in a pregnancy study. The starting material was CD8+ T cells from peripheral blood mononuclear cells, obtained in the second trimester of pregnancy. The chain combines TRBV27 with TRBJ2-1, with 13 positions matching TRBD2. The CDR3 DNA sequence: TGTGCCAGCAGTTTATCGTACTGGATCCTTGGGACTAGCGGGATAGATGAGCAGTTCTTC. It codes for CASSLSYWILGTSGIDEQFF.